The TCR beta chain under discussion was sequenced for a study of blood T cell repertoires in COVID-19. Profiling relied on immunoSEQ multiplex PCR, and the TCRdb table lists in-frame clones only, not all of them. The profile covers around 140,000 clones, with 75% to 90% appearing a single time and about 5.7% taken by the ten largest. Unmatched junction bases numbered 8, after V lost 3 bases and J lost 10 bases. CDR1 is LNHDA, CDR2 SQIVND, per germline (reference sequence). The CDR3 is 16 residues long. V is TRBV19 and J is TRBJ1-6; 11 bases align to TRBD1. The clonotype originates from a man older than 75 with acute or convalescent COVID-19. Sequenced: peripheral blood. CDR3 bases: TGTGCCAGTAGTATTCGCCCGGGACAGGGGGAATCACCCCTCCACTTT. It encodes CASSIRPGQGESPLHF.